Below, 30 T cell receptor beta chains from the same sample are listed, as sequenced in a study. MiXCR, applied by TCRdb to the 5' RACE reads, yields one record per CDR3 protein. The profile shows about 64,000 distinct CDR3 sequences, approximately 23% of them singletons. The sequencing sample was made of memory CD4+ T cells sorted from a lymph node. As to subset: memory CD4+ T cells, CD4+CD45RO+CD25-. These receptors were obtained from a female donor with breast cancer.

The chain combines TRBV5-6 with TRBJ2-7, with a weak D call TRBD1 (6 bases). Trimming removed 1 base at V and 3 bases at J, with 14 bases between. CDR1 and CDR2 (germline): SGHDT, YYEEEE. The length of the CDR3 is 15 residues. The CDR3 coding sequence is TGTGCCAGCAGCTTGATGGGACAATCACACTACGAGCAGTACTTC. As protein: CASSLMGQSHYEQYF. Complete variable domain (other parts from reference TRBV5-6 and TRBJ2-7): DAGVTQSPTHLIKTRGQQVTLRCSPKSGHDTVSWYQQALGQGPQFIFQYYEEEERQRGNFPDRFSGHQFPNYSSELNVNALLLGDSALYLCASSLMGQSHYEQYFGPGTRLTVT.

The DNA of the CDR3 is TGTGCCATCAGTGCCAGGGGGGCCAACACCGGGGAGCTGTTTTTT. This gives the protein CAISARGANTGELFF. The genes are TRBV10-3 and TRBJ2-2, with D maybe TRBD1 (7 bases). Trimming cost V 4 bases and J 2 bases, with 11 bases left between them. The CDR3 is 15 amino acids. The germline V gene encodes CDR1 ENHRY and CDR2 SYGVKD.

This clonotype was counted only a few times. V and J are TRBV9 and TRBJ1-2, with D hard to call. The germline V and J ends were trimmed by 0 bases and 6 bases, with 6 bases remaining between them. CDR1 and CDR2 (germline): SGDLS, YYNGEE. The CDR3 loop spans 12 amino acids. The CDR3 reads CASSVVRDGYTF. CDR3 DNA sequence: TGTGCCAGCAGCGTAGTTCGGGATGGCTACACCTTC.

A remark on this clonotype: A clone one base away is much larger, so this may be a read error. The conserved final phenylalanine or tryptophan is absent from the CDR3, which likely points to a read error. This chain joins TRBV7-3 and TRBJ2-3; a possible D gene is TRBD2 (5 bases). CDR1 SGHTA and CDR2 FQGTGA come from the germline V gene. With 5 bases removed from V and 2 bases from J, the gap between germline ends came to 14 bases. This CDR3 has 15 residues. This CDR3 is CASSPSGTFTDTQYL. Here the CDR3 DNA reads TGTGCCAGCAGCCCAAGCGGAACCTTCACAGATACGCAGTATTTA.

Comment on this clonotype: Mismatch with germline at one junction end may stem from a read error. The chain employs TRBV6-2 or TRBV6-3 and TRBJ2-3; unclear D gene. The CDR3 runs 14 residues. Looked up from germline, CDR1 is MNHEY and CDR2 is SVGEGT. CDR3 DNA: TGTGCCAGCACTGGGCGGAGCCCCCCAGATACGCGGTATTTT. Translation: CASTGRSPPDTRYF.

This sequence joins TRBV28 and TRBJ1-2; 10 nucleotides line up with TRBD1. CDR1 is MDHEN, CDR2 SYDVKM, per germline. The CDR3 extends over 14 amino acids. V lost 6 bases and J lost 0; bases outside the gene matches: 1. CDR3 coding DNA: TGTGCCAGCAGGGGGACAGGGGCTAACTATGGCTACACCTTC. The encoded protein is CASRGTGANYGYTF.

This clonotype was observed a handful of times. V gene TRBV7-6 combines with J gene TRBJ2-7; 7 bases align to TRBD2. V lost 2 bases to trimming and J lost 6 bases; unmatched junction nucleotides: 1. The CDR3 sequence is 12 residues long. Germline values: CDR1 SGHVS, CDR2 FNYEAQ. DNA of the CDR3: TGTGCCAGCAGCTTATGGGGGGGCGAGCAGTACTTC. As protein: CASSLWGGEQYF.

The sample holds a few counts of this clonotype. The chain joins TRBV7-2 to TRBJ2-7, with D maybe TRBD2 (5 bases). V gave up 5 bases and J gave up 7 bases, with 12 bases separating them. The CDR3 totals 12 residues. Germline V lookup: CDR1 SGHTA, CDR2 FQGNSA. The DNA for the CDR3 is TGTGCCAGCAGCCCCCGGACTGGAGAGCAGTACTTC. This encodes CASSPRTGEQYF.

The chain uses TRBV5-1 and TRBJ2-5, with 7 bases fitting TRBD2. V lost 7 bases, J lost 6 bases, and 15 bases stayed unmatched. In germline, CDR1 is SGHRS, CDR2 YFSETQ. CDR3 size: 15 residues. The CDR3 DNA reads TGCGCCAGCGCCACCGGATTAGCGGGTGGAAAGACCCAGTACTTC. Protein product: CASATGLAGGKTQYF.

This clonotype was seen a handful of times. This chain joins TRBV6-4 and TRBJ1-2; 8 bases line up with TRBD1. This CDR3 contains 16 residues. Germline assignment: CDR1 MRHNA and CDR2 SNTAGT. V was pared by 6 bases and J by 3 bases, with 12 bases of the junction left unmatched. The CDR3 nucleotides read TGTGCCAGCAGGGCAGGGGGCGCAGGTGGTCACTATGGCTACACCTTC. Protein: CASRAGGAGGHYGYTF.

This clonotype has a count of ten or more. This rearrangement joins TRBV5-1 to TRBJ1-1, with a possible D match to TRBD1 (5 bases). The germline gives CDR1 SGHRS, CDR2 YFSETQ. The CDR3 spans 13 residues. V was shortened by 4 bases and J by 4 bases, with 11 bases between the two germline ends. CDR3 sequence: CASSEQVTTEAFF. Written as DNA, the CDR3 is TGCGCCAGCAGCGAACAGGTGACCACTGAAGCTTTCTTT.

The chain is built from TRBV6-1 and TRBJ1-2; possibly TRBD1 for D (6 bases). This CDR3 contains 16 residues. With 5 bases removed from V and 5 bases from J, the gap between germline ends came to 21 bases. CDR1 and CDR2 (germline): MNHNS, SASEGT. DNA of the CDR3: TGTGCCAGCAGTCCCCCGGACAGCCCCCCACGTTATGGCTACACCTTC. It encodes CASSPPDSPPRYGYTF.

A remark on this clonotype: A junction end diverges from the germline sequence, so it may reflect a read error. The chain joins TRBV5-5 to TRBJ2-1; D may correspond to TRBD1 or TRBD2 (5 bases each). The length of the CDR3 is 15 residues. Germline V gene sequence: CDR1 SGHKS, CDR2 YYEKEE (reference sequence). The CDR3 region is CAGSSEGSLYNEQFF. The CDR3, as DNA: TGTGCCGGCAGCTCAGAGGGGTCACTTTACAATGAGCAGTTCTTC. The full variable domain, with the rest looked up from reference TRBV5-5 and TRBJ2-1, is DAGVTQSPTHLIKTRGQQVTLRCSPISGHKSVSWYQQVLGQGPQFIFQYYEKEERGRGNFPDRFSARQFPNYSSELNVNALLLGDSALYLCAGSSEGSLYNEQFFGPGTRLTVL.

The table lists this clonotype with a few counts. V gene TRBV27 combines with J gene TRBJ2-2; tentatively, D is TRBD2 (6 bases). The CDR3 is made up of 14 amino acids. V lost 3 bases and J lost 8, with 13 bases in between. CDR1 MNHEY and CDR2 SMNVEV come from the germline V gene (reference sequence). CDR3 protein: CASSFFGGGGELFF. For the CDR3, the DNA is TGTGCCAGCAGTTTTTTCGGGGGAGGTGGGGAGCTGTTTTTT.

About this clonotype: A much larger clone differs by one base, so this may be a read error. Since no conserved phenylalanine or tryptophan closes the CDR3, a read error is the likely cause. The rearrangement joins TRBV5-1 to TRBJ2-7; possibly TRBD2 for D (6 bases). CDR1 is SGHRS, CDR2 YFSETQ, per germline. V lost 0 bases, J lost 3 bases, and 13 bases lay in between. The CDR3 covers 15 residues. The CDR3 DNA is TGCGCCAGCAGCTTGGGGTCGGGAGTTTTCTACGAGCAGTACTAC. Residues: CASSLGSGVFYEQYY.

This clonotype is medium-sized by share. V is TRBV29-1 and J is TRBJ2-4; 9 nucleotides line up with TRBD1. V shed 4 bases and J 0 bases; nucleotides not matched to a gene: 1. Germline V CDR1 and CDR2: SQVTM, ANQGSEA. The length of the CDR3 is 14 residues. The CDR3 protein is CSVADRGAKNIQYF. As DNA, the CDR3 is TGCAGCGTTGCGGACAGGGGAGCCAAAAACATTCAGTACTTC.

This clonotype appeared a few times. This chain uses TRBV5-1 with TRBJ2-7, with 9 bases aligning to TRBD2. The V and J ends lost 0 bases and 6 bases, in that order; junction bases with no gene match: 7. CDR3 length: 15 amino acids. CDR1 and CDR2 from the germline V gene are SGHRS and YFSETQ. The CDR3 DNA sequence: TGCGCCAGCAGCTTGGGCCATAGCGGGGGAATCGAGCAGTACTTC. This codes for CASSLGHSGGIEQYF. Full variable domain (missing parts from reference TRBV5-1 and TRBJ2-7): KAGVTQTPRYLIKTRGQQVTLSCSPISGHRSVSWYQQTPGQGLQFLFEYFSETQRNKGNFPGRFSGRQFSNSRSEMNVSTLELGDSALYLCASSLGHSGGIEQYFGPGTRLTVT.

Regarding this clonotype: The junction departs from the called germline gene at one end, perhaps through a read error. V usage is TRBV5-4 and J usage is TRBJ2-1; D might be TRBD1 (6 bases). This CDR3 comprises 14 residues. Germline assignment: CDR1 SGHNT and CDR2 YYREEE (reference sequence). CDR3 residues: CVSSLGASRYEQFF. The CDR3 nucleotides are TGTGTCAGCAGTCTGGGGGCATCCCGCTATGAGCAGTTCTTC. Filled out from reference TRBV5-4 and TRBJ2-1, the complete variable domain reads ETGVTQSPTHLIKTRGQQVTLRCSSQSGHNTVSWYQQALGQGPQFIFQYYREEENGRGNFPPRFSGLQFPNYSSELNVNALELDDSALYLCVSSLGASRYEQFFGPGTRLTVL.

This clonotype has just a few counts. The V and J genes are TRBV4-2 and TRBJ2-7, with D perhaps being TRBD1 or TRBD2 (5 bases each). Trimming cost V 4 bases and J 2 bases, with 12 bases left between them. The CDR3 length is 14 residues. Looked up from germline, CDR1 is LGHNA and CDR2 is YNFKEQ. The CDR3 region has the DNA TGTGCCAGCAGCCCCGGGACCCGACCCTACGAGCAGTACTTC. Translated: CASSPGTRPYEQYF.

The table lists this clonotype with a few counts. The gene calls are TRBV5-1 and TRBJ2-7, with D possibly being TRBD1 (5 bases). CDR1 and CDR2 (germline): SGHRS, YFSETQ. The CDR3 extends over 14 amino acids. V was clipped by 0 bases and J by 2 bases, with 9 bases between them. The CDR3 here is CASSLAPRAYEQYF. DNA of the CDR3: TGCGCCAGCAGCTTGGCCCCCAGGGCCTACGAGCAGTACTTC.

Details on this clonotype: One end of the junction is discordant with germline, which a read error may explain. The chain links TRBV19 to TRBJ1-5; 7 bases align to TRBD1. CDR1 is LNHDA and CDR2 is SQIVND in the germline V gene (reference sequence). CDR3 length: 15 amino acids. CDR3 coding DNA: TGTGACAGTAGGAAACCAGGGGGAGGACAGCAGCCCCAGCATTTT. Translation gives CDSRKPGGGQQPQHF.

This clonotype was found many times. The chain recombines TRBV15 with TRBJ2-1; perhaps TRBD1 as D (6 bases). With 3 bases removed from V and 8 bases from J, the gap between germline ends came to 17 bases. There are 15 residues in the CDR3. The V gene's germline CDR1 is LNHNV and CDR2 YYDKDF (reference sequence). CDR3 sequence: CATSSPDRMGHEQFF. The CDR3 bases are TGTGCCACCAGCAGCCCGGACAGAATGGGACATGAGCAGTTCTTC. The entire variable domain, with the rest obtained from reference TRBV15 and TRBJ2-1, is as follows: DAMVIQNPRYQVTQFGKPVTLSCSQTLNHNVMYWYQQKSSQAPKLLFHYYDKDFNNEADTPDNFQSRRPNTSFCFLDIRSPGLGDTAMYLCATSSPDRMGHEQFFGPGTRLTVL.

This clonotype was detected many times. The chain joins TRBV20-1 to TRBJ2-2, with D unclear. The CDR3 runs to 14 residues. V dropped 2 bases and J dropped 9 bases, with 16 bases sitting between them. CDR1 and CDR2 from the germline V gene are DFQATT and SNEGSKA (reference sequence). In DNA form, the CDR3 reads TGCAGTGCTAGACCCTCCTCCGGTAGCCGGGAGCTGTTTTTT. This encodes CSARPSSGSRELFF.

This clonotype came up many times. The rearrangement links TRBV7-3 to TRBJ2-5; D uncertain. The CDR3 spans 13 residues. V was trimmed by 2 bases and J by 3 bases, leaving 7 bases between them. CDR1 and CDR2 from the germline V gene are SGHTA and FQGTGA. In nucleotides, the CDR3 is TGTGCCAGCAGCTTAGTTGCGGAAGAGACCCAGTACTTC. It encodes CASSLVAEETQYF. Based on the CDR3 plus reference TRBV7-3 and TRBJ2-5, the full variable domain is GAGVSQTPSNKVTEKGKYVELRCDPISGHTALYWYRQSLGQGPEFLIYFQGTGAADDSGLPNDRFFAVRPEGSVSTLKIQRTERGDSAVYLCASSLVAEETQYFGPGTRLLVL.

This clonotype was seen at least ten times. The gene calls are TRBV20-1 and TRBJ1-6, with a tentative D call TRBD1 (5 bases). The CDR3 totals 17 residues. The germline V gene encodes CDR1 DFQATT and CDR2 SNEGSKA (reference sequence). Trimming left V 1 base short and J 8 bases short, with 21 bases between. The CDR3 loop is CSARGGPLGGVHSPLHF. For the CDR3, the DNA is TGCAGTGCTAGAGGCGGACCCCTCGGGGGGGTTCATTCACCCCTCCACTTT.

The genes are TRBV7-8 and TRBJ2-3, with D perhaps being TRBD1 or TRBD2 (5 bases each). The CDR3 is 15 amino acids. CDR1 is SGHVS, CDR2 FQNEAQ, per germline. Trimming stripped 2 bases from V and 2 bases from J, with 11 bases between. The CDR3 DNA is TGTGCCAGCAGCTTATTAACCGGGGCCACAGATACGCAGTATTTT. Amino acid sequence: CASSLLTGATDTQYF.

CDR3 DNA sequence: TGCAGTGTTCAGGGAGGGGGACAAAACGGCTATGAGCAGTTCTTC. The encoded protein is CSVQGGGQNGYEQFF. The chain uses TRBV20-1 and TRBJ2-1; TRBD2 might be the D (7 bases). This CDR3 has 15 residues. The V end was cut by 7 bases, the J end by 8 bases, with 24 bases between. The germline V gene has CDR1 DFQATT and CDR2 SNEGSKA (reference sequence).

This clonotype was seen a few times. The rearrangement links TRBV20-1 to TRBJ2-3; 9 bases agree with TRBD2. Germline trimming cut 5 bases from V and 2 bases from J; bases unmatched to any gene: 8. The CDR3 is 15 residues long. Germline values: CDR1 DFQATT, CDR2 SNEGSKA (reference sequence). The CDR3 DNA reads TGCAGTGCTCAGCAGCGGGAGGCTAACACAGATACGCAGTATTTT. It encodes CSAQQREANTDTQYF.

This clonotype ranks as medium-sized. The J gene is TRBJ2-3, the V gene TRBV7-2; D is ambiguous. Trimming took 4 bases from V and 3 from J, leaving 11 bases between them. Per the germline V gene, CDR1 is SGHTA and CDR2 is FQGNSA. CDR3 length equals 14 residues. CDR3 sequence: CASSSYLGTDTQYF. As DNA, the CDR3 is TGTGCCAGCAGCTCGTACCTAGGAACAGATACGCAGTATTTT.

For the CDR3, the DNA is TGCGCCAGCAGCTTGGATGGCTATGGCTACACCTTC. Amino acid sequence: CASSLDGYGYTF. The chain recombines TRBV5-1 with TRBJ1-2; D is unclear. Germline V gene lookup returns CDR1 SGHRS and CDR2 YFSETQ. Deletions cut 0 bases from V and 4 bases from J, with 4 bases between. CDR3 length: 12 amino acids. Drawing the rest from reference TRBV5-1 and TRBJ1-2, the complete variable domain is KAGVTQTPRYLIKTRGQQVTLSCSPISGHRSVSWYQQTPGQGLQFLFEYFSETQRNKGNFPGRFSGRQFSNSRSEMNVSTLELGDSALYLCASSLDGYGYTFGSGTRLTVV.